This T cell receptor (beta chain) was captured in a study of CD8+CD57+ T cells in acquired aplastic anemia. This CDR3 spans 14 amino acids. The V gene end was trimmed by 6 bases and the J gene end by 6 bases; junction bases not matched to a gene: 10. CDR1 and CDR2 (germline): DFQATT, SNEGSKA (reference sequence). TCR beta VDJ and CDR3 profiles were obtained from a genomic DNA template. TCRdb used MiXCR to reprocess the reads, holding one entry per CDR3 protein. The table lists some 190,000 distinct CDR3 sequences, just over 45% of them singletons, with around 2.7% in the top ten. Sequencing was carried out using sorted CD4+, CD8+, or CD8+CD57+ T cells (not recorded which) from PBMCs. This clonotype was sampled from a human donor in good health. The V and J genes are TRBV20-1 and TRBJ1-5, with TRBD1 matching over 8 bases. CDR3 sequence reads: CSANTGGGGQPQHF. The CDR3 DNA is TGCAGTGCCAATACAGGGGGTGGGGGTCAGCCCCAGCATTTT.